This TCR beta chain was retrieved from a study of PD-L1 blockade in urothelial cancer (TCRdb year 2017). As for the study more broadly: Every patient began therapy in the mid-2010s and was given atezolizumab 1,200 mg intravenously every 3 weeks. Pretreatment tumor samples, along with matched peripheral blood serially collected before and after atezolizumab treatment, were subjected to TCR sequencing. A median of about 150,000 T cells and 80,000 to 95,000 unique TCRs was obtained from blood samples, and a median clonality of approximately 0.08 was observed. Blood samples were analyzed at 3 weeks after treatment start (second dose) and at 6 weeks after treatment start. The study was an exploratory multi-omic analysis of somatic, immune and clinical correlates of response to PD-L1 blockade with atezolizumab in urothelial cancer. About 85% of the roughly 29 patients were identified as males with urothelial cancer of bladder origin, and a prior smoking history was reported by 18 of 29 patients. Roughly ten patients achieved durable clinical benefit and approximately 20 did not. Whole exome sequencing and RNA sequencing of pretreatment tumors were performed alongside TCR sequencing in the same patients. An ECOG performance status of 0 or 1 was recorded for the patients, and 0 to 3 prior chemotherapy regimens had been received by the patients. Pretreatment blood TCR-seq was available for under 35 patients, at least one posttreatment blood collection was obtained for about 24 patients, and tumor TCR-seq was available for about 24 patients. Progression-free survival longer than 6 months counted as durable clinical benefit, and TCR features were additionally tested against both progression-free and overall survival.

From the germline V gene, CDR1 is SGDLS and CDR2 is YYNGEE. For this chain, trimming is 3 bases at the V end and 1 base at the J end, and the number of junction bases without a gene match is 4. Inclusive of the bounding cysteine and phenylalanine, the CDR3 is 16 residues long. The kept DNA is CDR3 alone, 48 bases in frame from the first base. A total of 25 to 35 patients with locally advanced or metastatic urothelial carcinoma, treated at Memorial Sloan Kettering on a trial protocol, made up the cohort. Peripheral blood mononuclear cells were collected pretreatment and during treatment, at between 1 and 8 total time points per patient. The Qiagen DNeasy Blood extraction kit was used to purify genomic DNA from total PBMCs and from tumor samples. PBMCs were collected pretreatment and during treatment, and were isolated and stored as previously described. The study at large found these results: Because the sample size was small (n of about 29) and many exploratory analyses were performed, the results are intended to be hypothesis-generating. At 3 weeks after the start of treatment, tumor-associated TCR clones in peripheral blood had expanded more in patients with durable benefit (n ≈ 22, p = 0.022). Improved progression-free and overall survival was associated with having pretreatment peripheral blood TCR clonality below the median.

A word on this clone: Its antigen has not been determined. There are no base qualities to consult, and no much larger clone falls within one base.

Synthetic TCR analog templates were spiked into each PCR to estimate absolute template abundance from read counts. The immunoSEQ assay was used to amplify TCRbeta CDR3 regions from genomic DNA with bias-controlled V and J gene primers. Rearranged TCRbeta segments were sequenced at approximately 20X coverage. On the authors' methods: Sequencing errors were corrected by clustering and CDR3s were annotated against IMGT to assign V, D and J genes. Downstream analyses used only productive TCRbeta rearrangements, leaving out any out-of-frame or stop-codon sequences. To compute clonality, Shannon entropy was normalized by the log of the number of unique productive sequences and then subtracted from one. Fisher's exact test with Benjamini-Hochberg correction, using a cutoff of adjusted p below 0.01, was how clones that differed between time points or between blood and tumor were identified. Not all clones reach the TCRdb copy of this immuneACCESS table, which keeps in-frame sequences only. Checked studies attribute under half of the gap to unresolved V genes and leave the rest unexplained. D and trimming come from the DNA, and the V and J calls and clone size come from that table. For this sample there are about 100,000 clones; roughly nine tenths appear just once. The ten largest clones add up to under 0.95% of the sample.

The chain employs TRBV9 and TRBJ2-2; TRBD2 agrees with 9 junctional bases. This clonotype was sampled from an elderly woman with urothelial cancer. The sequencing here drew on PBMCs, taken around atezolizumab (anti-PD-L1) treatment. The nucleotide sequence is TGTGCCAGCAGCGCCCTGACTAGCGGGAACACCGGGGAGCTGTTTTTT. Its coded protein is CASSALTSGNTGELFF.